This is a list of T cell receptor beta chains from one sample in a study of CD8+ T cells in alopecia areata. The repertoire was sequenced with immunoSEQ multiplex PCR; TCRdb's copy has only in-frame clones and lacks some. The profile shows about 200,000 clones, 35% to 40% of them singletons. Specimen: CD4+ T cells sorted from blood, collected at week 34, from a patient treated with tofacitinib. Source of these receptors: a human donor with alopecia areata. Both conserved end residues are trimmed from each CDR3.

v_gene | CDR3aa
TRBV29-1 | SVSSRGDPYEQY
TRBV27 | ASSPLIAGNYGYT
TRBV6-1 | ASSEGDRRNNEQF
TRBV6-5 | ASSYSRKSSNIQY
TRBV30 | AWSVSSSSYNEQF
TRBV7-9 | ASSYRGQGPTRDTQY
TRBV30 | AWSVHHDGYT
TRBV7-9 | ASTGATDTQY
TRBV11-3 | ASSLGHDESYNEQF
TRBV18 | ASSPPAGTGELF
TRBV7-3 | ASSLVAGTVDTQY
TRBV5-8 | ASSLGTSSGANVLT
TRBV6-1 | ASSPPRVDGSVD
TRBV10-3 | AISDPTLNTEAF
TRBV6-5 | ASSSTGTGVYEQY
TRBV30 | AWSVGIEQY
TRBV2 | ASKVRAATNEKLF
TRBV18 | ASSETYEETQY
TRBV27 | ASRGSGAYNEQF
TRBV7-9 | ASSGPDGVNQPQH
TRBV5-1 | ASSVGLALRYNEQF
TRBV2 | ASRRLAGDTQY
TRBV6-6 | ASSRQGSYNEQF
TRBV7-2 | ASSLEGHSGANVLT
TRBV5-4 | ASSLSVAANTGELF
TRBV27 | ASSLIQGVEQF
TRBV20-1 | TVAGGYGYT
TRBV7-2 | ASSLGTGFEQY
TRBV29-1 | SVVRGAHTQY
TRBV5-4 | ASSYGQTSGANVLT
TRBV6-5 | ASSEVVTSGQY
TRBV6-5 | ASSYSTSGTDYGYT
TRBV29-1 | SVAGGGEQPQH
TRBV30 | AWRTGAQPQH
TRBV7-9 | ASSWGDSIYGYT
TRBV9 | ASSVGRPSRGRRGSNYGYT
TRBV9 | ASSVDRGSNTGELF
TRBV7-8 | ASKIRRGAAANEQY
TRBV5-4 | ASSQSDRAGYNEQF
TRBV5-1 | ASTSGSIGVEQY
TRBV5-1 | ASSLDLAGAYNEQF
TRBV5-1 | ASSWGHPGGTEAF
TRBV5-1 | ASSHDRDTEAF
TRBV29-1 | SAQATNEKLF
TRBV7-8 | ASSPRTGKNIQY
TRBV6-5 | ASRAEAYEQY
TRBV7-7 | ASSLGTGDEKLF
TRBV30 | ACSEFTDTQY
TRBV5-1 | ASSLDGTGGAF
TRBV7-6 | ASSLAGGNTDTQY
TRBV30 | AWKGLPYEQY
TRBV7-8 | ASSPTGTSFVIQY
TRBV30 | AWSVSGADIQY
TRBV29-1 | SVGDSGRWEQY
TRBV6-1 | ASGSGGTRETQY
TRBV30 | AWSNGARGEKLF
TRBV6-1 | ASRPVGGSTGELF